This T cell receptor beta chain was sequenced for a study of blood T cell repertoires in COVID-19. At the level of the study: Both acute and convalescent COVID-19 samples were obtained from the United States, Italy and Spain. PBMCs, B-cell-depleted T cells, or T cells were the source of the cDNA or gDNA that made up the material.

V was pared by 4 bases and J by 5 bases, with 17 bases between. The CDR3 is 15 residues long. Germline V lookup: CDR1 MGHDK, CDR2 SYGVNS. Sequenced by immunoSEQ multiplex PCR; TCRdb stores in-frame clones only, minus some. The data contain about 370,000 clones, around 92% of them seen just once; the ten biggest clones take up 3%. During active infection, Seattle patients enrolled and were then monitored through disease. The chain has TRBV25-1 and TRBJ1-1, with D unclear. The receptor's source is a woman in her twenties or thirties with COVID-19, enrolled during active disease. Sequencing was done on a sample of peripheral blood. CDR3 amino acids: CASSAPRYPGTEAFF. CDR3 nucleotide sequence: TGTGCCAGCAGTGCCCCGAGATACCCGGGGACTGAAGCTTTCTTT.